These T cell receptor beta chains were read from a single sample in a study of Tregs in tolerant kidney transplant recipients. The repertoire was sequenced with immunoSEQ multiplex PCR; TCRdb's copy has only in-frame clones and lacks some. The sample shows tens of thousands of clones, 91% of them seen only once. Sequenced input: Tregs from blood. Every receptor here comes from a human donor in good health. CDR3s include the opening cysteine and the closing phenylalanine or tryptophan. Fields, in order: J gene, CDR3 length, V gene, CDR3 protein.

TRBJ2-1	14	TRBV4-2	CASTSRRPSDEQFF
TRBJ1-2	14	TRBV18	CASSPGQANYGYTF
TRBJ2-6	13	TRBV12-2	CASRLGKANVLTF
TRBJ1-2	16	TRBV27	CASSPRRDRGIYGYTF
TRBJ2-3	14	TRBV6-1	CASSDGLVRGTQYF
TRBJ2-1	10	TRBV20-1	CSAALLGGFF
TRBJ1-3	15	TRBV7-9	CASSDTGRVGNTIYF
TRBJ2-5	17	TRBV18	CASSPPPGDRSQETQYF
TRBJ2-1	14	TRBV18	CASSPRTGTNEQFF
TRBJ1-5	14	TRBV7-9	CASSSQGSNQPQHF
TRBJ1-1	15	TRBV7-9	CASSLMGQGNSEAFF
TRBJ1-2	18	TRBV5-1	CASSLKLSAGTINYGYTF
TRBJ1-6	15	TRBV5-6	CASSLGAGAGSPLHF
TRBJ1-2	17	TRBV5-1	CASSLVWRFGNNYGYTF
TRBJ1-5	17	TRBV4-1	CASSQGNRGGGNQPQHF
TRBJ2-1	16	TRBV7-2	CASSFDRYFSYNEQFF
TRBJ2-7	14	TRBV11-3	CASSLSGDAYEQYF
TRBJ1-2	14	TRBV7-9	CASSETDRGDGYTF
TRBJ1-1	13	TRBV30	CAWARAPGTEAFF
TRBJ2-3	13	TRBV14	CASSQGAADTQYF
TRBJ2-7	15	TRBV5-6	CASSLLGRRPYEQYF
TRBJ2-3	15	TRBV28	CASFTSGRATDTQYF
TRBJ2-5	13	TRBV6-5	CASSYSGKETQYF
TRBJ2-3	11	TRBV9	CASSRGYTQYF
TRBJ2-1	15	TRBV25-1	CASSVLAGFYNEQFF
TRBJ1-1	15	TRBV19	CASSTWTGGKTEAFF
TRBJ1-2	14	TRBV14	CASSQDHWGHGYTF